This entry lists 15 T cell receptor beta chains sequenced from one sample in a study of beta chain features in type 1 diabetes. All of the isolated RNA was reverse transcribed, so expressed TCRB transcripts were sequenced. Produced via immunoSEQ multiplex PCR; TCRdb's table is partial and in-frame only. The profile shows about 620,000 clones, around 16% of them singletons. Sequencing was carried out using naive CD4+ T cells from blood. These receptors came from a man younger than 35 in good health.

V is TRBV29-1 and J is TRBJ1-5; the match to TRBD1 covers 11 bases. This CDR3 is built from 15 residues. V was pared by 7 bases and J by 7 bases, with 12 bases of the junction left unmatched. The germline V gene has CDR1 SQVTM and CDR2 ANQGSEA. Here the CDR3 reads CSASVGTGGEQPQHF. The CDR3 region has the DNA TGCAGCGCCTCAGTCGGGACAGGGGGGGAACAGCCCCAGCATTTT.

The V and J genes are TRBV19 and TRBJ2-2; 10 positions match TRBD1. Germline V gives CDR1 LNHDA, CDR2 SQIVND (reference sequence). The junction had 10 bases not matched to a gene; V was cut back by 4 bases and J by 8 bases. CDR3 size: 16 residues. The CDR3 protein is CASSKGTGDFSGELFF. Written as DNA, the CDR3 is TGTGCCAGTAGTAAAGGGACAGGGGACTTCTCGGGGGAGCTGTTTTTT.

This clone has a handful of counts. V gene TRBV4-1 combines with J gene TRBJ2-6; TRBD2 matches 7 bases. The CDR3 has 16 residues. Germline values: CDR1 MGHRA, CDR2 YSYEKL. With V trimmed by 0 bases and J by 4 bases, 3 bases remained unmatched. This chain's CDR3 is CASSQDGGTGANVLTF. As DNA, the CDR3 is TGCGCCAGCAGCCAAGACGGGGGGACCGGGGCCAACGTCCTGACTTTC.

The rearrangement joins TRBV11-3 to TRBJ2-3; 16 nucleotides align to TRBD2. The CDR3 covers 18 residues. Germline CDR1 SGHNT, CDR2 YENEEA. J was trimmed by 1 base and V by 5 bases; bases with no gene match: 6. The chain's CDR3 is CASSTGTSGGAGTDTQYF. CDR3 nucleotides: TGTGCCAGCAGCACCGGGACTAGCGGGGGGGCGGGCACAGATACGCAGTATTTT.

The sample holds a few counts of this clone. The CDR3 ends on some other residue instead of the conserved phenylalanine or tryptophan, so this is likely a read error. The CDR3 coding sequence is TGTGCCATCAGGAGGACGGAGAACACTGAAGCTTTCTAT. Its translation: CAIRRTENTEAFY. This sequence joins TRBV10-3 and TRBJ1-1; no definite D call. The V gene's germline CDR1 is ENHRY and CDR2 SYGVKD. Trimming stripped 6 bases from V and 1 base from J, with 9 bases between. The CDR3 is made up of 13 amino acids.

There are a few counts of this clone. The chain joins TRBV6-6 to TRBJ2-6, with 8 positions matching TRBD2. This CDR3 contains 13 residues. Germline trimming cut 11 bases from V and 1 base from J; bases unmatched to any gene: 1. Germline V gene data show CDR1 as MNHNY and CDR2 as SVGAGI (reference sequence). The CDR3 DNA is TGTGCCGGCGGGGGGTCTGGGGCCAACGTCCTGACTTTC. Amino acids: CAGGGSGANVLTF.

The gene calls are TRBV7-3 and TRBJ2-7; the match to TRBD2 covers 8 bases. The CDR3 sequence is 13 residues long. With 4 bases clipped from V and 5 bases from J, the junction kept 4 bases outside the gene matches. Germline V gene lookup returns CDR1 SGHTA and CDR2 FQGTGA. In DNA, the CDR3 is TGTGCCAGCAGCTCTCGGGAGGGGAACGAGCAGTACTTC. It encodes CASSSREGNEQYF.

V is TRBV7-3 and J is TRBJ2-5; no firm D call. The CDR3 sequence is 14 residues long. The V gene lost 5 bases and the J gene lost 4 bases, with 14 bases spanning the gap. The germline CDR1 and CDR2 sequences are SGHTA and FQGTGA. CDR3 coding DNA: TGTGCCAGCAGCCCTATAGCCCCGGCAGAGACCCAGTACTTC. This sequence encodes CASSPIAPAETQYF. Full variable domain (missing parts from reference TRBV7-3 and TRBJ2-5): GAGVSQTPSNKVTEKGKYVELRCDPISGHTALYWYRQSLGQGPEFLIYFQGTGAADDSGLPNDRFFAVRPEGSVSTLKIQRTERGDSAVYLCASSPIAPAETQYFGPGTRLLVL.

The V gene is TRBV11-1, the J gene TRBJ2-1; the match to TRBD2 covers 8 bases. With V trimmed by 7 bases and J by 5 bases, 4 bases remained unmatched. CDR1 is SGHAT, CDR2 FQDESV, per germline (reference sequence). The CDR3 loop spans 13 amino acids. CDR3 sequence (DNA): TGTGCCAGCAAGCGGGGGAGGGACAATGAGCAGTTCTTC. Its protein product is CASKRGRDNEQFF. The full variable domain, with the rest looked up from reference TRBV11-1 and TRBJ2-1, is EAEVAQSPRYKITEKSQAVAFWCDPISGHATLYWYRQILGQGPELLVQFQDESVVDDSQLPKDRFSAERLKGVDSTLKIQPAELGDSAMYLCASKRGRDNEQFFGPGTRLTVL.

The chain has TRBV20-1 and TRBJ1-2, with 8 bases fitting TRBD1. The V and J ends lost 3 bases and 9 bases, in that order; junction bases with no gene match: 3. Germline CDR1 reads DFQATT; CDR2 reads SNEGSKA (reference sequence). The CDR3 consists of 11 residues. In DNA form, the CDR3 reads TGCAGTGCTAGGAGGACAGGGAGCTACACCTTC. Translated, it gives CSARRTGSYTF.

This clone turned up a few times. In the same sample, other DNA sequences code for this CDR3. The chain combines TRBV7-9 with TRBJ1-1; possibly TRBD1 for D (5 bases). The V end was cut by 0 bases, the J end by 2 bases, with 7 bases between. The germline V gene has CDR1 SEHNR and CDR2 FQNEAQ (reference sequence). The CDR3 has 14 amino acids. As DNA, the CDR3 is TGTGCCAGCAGCTTAGCGGGGGGAAACACTGAAGCTTTCTTT. Protein: CASSLAGGNTEAFF.

The chain uses TRBV5-4 and TRBJ2-7, with TRBD1 as a possible D gene (5 bases). V lost 0 bases, J lost 0 bases, and 10 bases lay in between. This CDR3 contains 15 residues. Germline values: CDR1 SGHNT, CDR2 YYREEE (reference sequence). This chain's CDR3 is CASSLGQGTSYEQYF. For the CDR3, the DNA is TGTGCCAGCAGCTTGGGTCAGGGAACCTCCTACGAGCAGTACTTC.

This clone has only a few counts. The V gene is TRBV7-3, the J gene TRBJ2-1, with D possibly matching TRBD2 (5 bases). This CDR3 spans 15 amino acids. From germline, CDR1 is SGHTA and CDR2 FQGTGA. Trimming left V 3 bases short and J 0 bases short, with 9 bases between. This chain's CDR3 is CASSFEGPSYNEQFF. The CDR3 nucleotides read TGTGCCAGCAGCTTCGAGGGCCCCTCCTACAATGAGCAGTTCTTC. Filled out from reference TRBV7-3 and TRBJ2-1, the complete variable domain reads GAGVSQTPSNKVTEKGKYVELRCDPISGHTALYWYRQSLGQGPEFLIYFQGTGAADDSGLPNDRFFAVRPEGSVSTLKIQRTERGDSAVYLCASSFEGPSYNEQFFGPGTRLTVL.

The table lists this clone with a few counts. The chain is built from TRBV15 and TRBJ2-7; 12 nucleotides align to TRBD2. CDR3 length: 16 residues. Germline CDR1 reads LNHNV; CDR2 reads YYDKDF (reference sequence). V lost 1 base, J lost 4 bases, and 5 bases stayed unmatched. The CDR3 region is CATSRAGLAGGYEQYF. The CDR3 region has the DNA TGTGCCACCAGCAGAGCTGGGCTAGCGGGAGGGTACGAGCAGTACTTC.

This chain joins TRBV18 and TRBJ2-1; 9 positions agree with TRBD2. The V gene end was trimmed by 4 bases and the J gene end by 0 bases; junction bases not matched to a gene: 7. Germline CDR1 and CDR2: KGHSH and LQKENI. The CDR3 totals 17 residues. This chain's CDR3 is CASSRGGSGSSYNEQFF. CDR3 bases: TGTGCCAGCTCACGAGGGGGTAGCGGGAGCTCCTACAATGAGCAGTTCTTC.